This is a list of T cell receptor beta chains from one sample in a study of radiation and T cells in renal cell carcinoma. Sequenced by immunoSEQ multiplex PCR; TCRdb stores in-frame clones only, minus some. The table has about 20,000 clones, 60% to 75% seen once. The sequencing here drew on tumor tissue, taken from a patient whose treatment included radiotherapy and nephrectomy. Receptor source: a woman in her 70s with renal cell carcinoma. The CDR3 runs from the conserved cysteine through the conserved F or W. The order of the fields is V gene, J gene, clone size, D gene, CDR3 DNA, CDR3 protein. A D gene is named only where the DNA matches it firmly. Clone size, where shown, is once, few, many, or a class for clones that have expanded.

>TRBV7-9|TRBJ1-2|-|-
TGTGCCAGCAGCTTAGCGGGGTCGGGAGAGCACGTCTATGGCTACACCTTC
CASSLAGSGEHVYGYTF
>TRBV7-2|TRBJ1-1|-|-
TGTGCCAGCAGCTTAAGGGGGGGCAAGGCTGAAGCTTTCTTT
CASSLRGGKAEAFF
>TRBV18|TRBJ1-3|-|-
TGTGCCAGCTCAACAGGGTCTGGAAACACCATATATTTT
CASSTGSGNTIYF
>TRBV27|TRBJ1-2|-|TRBD1
TGTGCCAGCAGTACAGGGGGCAGTAACTATGGCTACACCTTC
CASSTGGSNYGYTF
>TRBV7-6|TRBJ2-3|-|TRBD1
TGTGCCAGCAGCGGGACCCACAGGGGCTCGCAGTATTTT
CASSGTHRGSQYF
>TRBV9|TRBJ2-7|few|TRBD1
TGTGCCAGCAGCGTAGAAGGTCAGGGGGCCTACGAGCAGTACTTC
CASSVEGQGAYEQYF
>TRBV27|TRBJ2-7|-|-
TGTGCCAGCAGCCGACAGGTCCTTGCCTACGAGCAGTACTTC
CASSRQVLAYEQYF
>TRBV12-5|TRBJ2-2|few|TRBD1
TGTGCTAGTGCCACGGGACAGGGATTATCCGGGGAGCTGTTTTTT
CASATGQGLSGELFF
>TRBV7-2|TRBJ1-4|-|-
TGTGCCAGCAGCTTATTGGGGTCCACTAATGAAAAACTGTTTTTT
CASSLLGSTNEKLFF
>TRBV6-6|TRBJ2-3|-|TRBD2
TGTGCCAGCAGTTATGGGCGGGGGGCTAACACAGATACGCAGTATTTT
CASSYGRGANTDTQYF
>TRBV10-3|TRBJ2-3|-|TRBD2
TGTGCCATCAGTGAAGGGCTAGCGGGGGGAGCAGATACGCAGTATTTT
CAISEGLAGGADTQYF
>TRBV4-3|TRBJ1-1|-|-
TGCGCCAGCAGCCAAGGTACTGGCACTGAAGCTTTCTTT
CASSQGTGTEAFF
>TRBV21-1|TRBJ2-2|few|-
TGTGCCAGCAGCGAACAGGGGGCGGGCACCGGGGAGCTGTTTTTT
CASSEQGAGTGELFF
>TRBV15|TRBJ2-3|few|-
TGTGCCACCAGCAGAGATCAGCGCACAGATACGCAGTATTTT
CATSRDQRTDTQYF
>TRBV5-1|TRBJ1-2|-|-
TGCGCCAGCAGCTTGAAGCAGGGTAACTATGGCTACACCTTC
CASSLKQGNYGYTF
>TRBV4-3|TRBJ1-4|-|TRBD1
TGCGCCAGCAGCCAGGCTTTCGGGACAGGAAATGAAAAACTGTTTTTT
CASSQAFGTGNEKLFF
>TRBV11-2|TRBJ2-3|-|-
TGTGCCAGCAGCCTTAGTGGTGCGGGCACAGATACGCAGTATTTT
CASSLSGAGTDTQYF
>TRBV4-3|TRBJ2-7|medium-sized|-
TGCGCCAGCAGCCAAGCCCCGACGGGTGCCTACGAGCAGTACTTC
CASSQAPTGAYEQYF
>TRBV6-4|TRBJ2-3|-|-
TGTGCCAGCAGTGACTCGGGGGGCGTGGGGGATACGCAGTATTTT
CASSDSGGVGDTQYF
>TRBV7-3|TRBJ2-7|-|-
TGTGCCAGCAGCTTAAACGCAGGGTCCTACGAGCAGTACTTC
CASSLNAGSYEQYF
>TRBV14|TRBJ2-5|-|TRBD2
TGTGCCAGCAGCCAGGGGACCTTGCGGGGGGAAGAGACCCAGTACTTC
CASSQGTLRGEETQYF
>TRBV5-6|TRBJ1-1|few|-
TGTGCCAGCAGCTTTATCGTGGGATCGGTCAGGCTTAACACTGAAGCTTTCTTT
CASSFIVGSVRLNTEAFF
>TRBV30|TRBJ1-1|once|-
TGTGCCTGGAGTGGAGGGGTGAACACTGAAGCTTTCTTT
CAWSGGVNTEAFF
>TRBV5-1|TRBJ1-4|-|-
TGCGCCAGCAGCTTGAGTACAGGGAAGGAAAAACTGTTTTTT
CASSLSTGKEKLFF
>TRBV19|TRBJ1-1|-|-
TGTGCCAGTAGTCTCAGCCCCCCAGGGACAAACACTGAAGCTTTCTTT
CASSLSPPGTNTEAFF
>TRBV7-2|TRBJ2-1|-|TRBD2
TGTGCCAGCAGCCTACTCACTAGCGGGGGTTCAGAGCAGTTCTTC
CASSLLTSGGSEQFF
>TRBV19|TRBJ2-7|-|TRBD2
TGTGCCAGTAGTATAGATCACGTAGCGGGGGACCTCTACGAGCAGTACTTC
CASSIDHVAGDLYEQYF
>TRBV4-3|TRBJ2-7|-|-
TGCGCCAGCAGCCAAGAACGGGGGAGCTCCTACGAGCAGTACTTC
CASSQERGSSYEQYF
>TRBV7-6|TRBJ1-6|few|TRBD1
TGTGCCAGCAGCTCCGGACAGGGTGGTTCACCCCTCCACTTT
CASSSGQGGSPLHF
>TRBV19|TRBJ2-1|-|TRBD2
TGTGCCAGTAGTATCCTAGCGGGGGCCTCCACCGGCCATGAGCAGTTCTTC
CASSILAGASTGHEQFF
>TRBV10-3|TRBJ1-2|few|-
TGTGCCATCAGTGGGGCAGGAAACTATGGCTACACCTTC
CAISGAGNYGYTF
>TRBV6-4|TRBJ2-2|-|-
TGTGCCAGCAGTGTGGGAGACGCCGGGGAGCTGTTTTTT
CASSVGDAGELFF
>TRBV5-4|TRBJ2-3|-|TRBD1
TGTGCCAGCAGCTCGCCGGGACAGGGAGTGGGGGATACGCAGTATTTT
CASSSPGQGVGDTQYF
>TRBV2|TRBJ1-3|-|-
TGTGCCAGCAGTTCAGGACGGAGCTCTGGAAACACCATATATTTT
CASSSGRSSGNTIYF
>TRBV30|TRBJ2-1|-|TRBD1
TGTGCCTGGAGAAAGTCAGGGGGAAATGAGCAGTTCTTC
CAWRKSGGNEQFF
>TRBV6-1|TRBJ2-7|-|-
TGTGCCAGCAGTGAAGGGATAGGACCGGCCTACGAGCAGTACTTC
CASSEGIGPAYEQYF